This TCR beta chain appears in the sequencing data of a study of T cells in tuberculosis. Study background: IGRA-negative adolescents, IGRA-positive adolescents with latent tuberculosis and adults with active tuberculosis formed this South African cohort. Findings and caveats of the study: Cases with active tuberculosis were adults, while controls were adolescents.

Per germline, CDR1 SNHLY and CDR2 FYNNEI. The CDR3 is 14 amino acids. V lost 8 bases to trimming and J lost 3 bases; unmatched junction nucleotides: 8. Here immunoSEQ multiplex PCR was the method, and the copy in TCRdb shows in-frame clones only, minus some. This table has about 49,000 clones, roughly 96% appearing once. Worth noting for this clone: Its matching antigen is unknown.

Time point reported: new active TB diagnosis, blood taken before or within 7 days of starting treatment. HIV-seronegative South African adults aged 18 years or older had newly diagnosed active tuberculosis. This TCR was recovered from an adult with tuberculosis. The chain recombines TRBV2 with TRBJ2-3; TRBD2 agrees at 7 bases. The sample here was PBMCs, taken at tuberculosis diagnosis. CDR3 in DNA: TGTGCCAGCCAAATGGCGGGAGCTACAGATACGCAGTATTTT. This gives the protein CASQMAGATDTQYF.